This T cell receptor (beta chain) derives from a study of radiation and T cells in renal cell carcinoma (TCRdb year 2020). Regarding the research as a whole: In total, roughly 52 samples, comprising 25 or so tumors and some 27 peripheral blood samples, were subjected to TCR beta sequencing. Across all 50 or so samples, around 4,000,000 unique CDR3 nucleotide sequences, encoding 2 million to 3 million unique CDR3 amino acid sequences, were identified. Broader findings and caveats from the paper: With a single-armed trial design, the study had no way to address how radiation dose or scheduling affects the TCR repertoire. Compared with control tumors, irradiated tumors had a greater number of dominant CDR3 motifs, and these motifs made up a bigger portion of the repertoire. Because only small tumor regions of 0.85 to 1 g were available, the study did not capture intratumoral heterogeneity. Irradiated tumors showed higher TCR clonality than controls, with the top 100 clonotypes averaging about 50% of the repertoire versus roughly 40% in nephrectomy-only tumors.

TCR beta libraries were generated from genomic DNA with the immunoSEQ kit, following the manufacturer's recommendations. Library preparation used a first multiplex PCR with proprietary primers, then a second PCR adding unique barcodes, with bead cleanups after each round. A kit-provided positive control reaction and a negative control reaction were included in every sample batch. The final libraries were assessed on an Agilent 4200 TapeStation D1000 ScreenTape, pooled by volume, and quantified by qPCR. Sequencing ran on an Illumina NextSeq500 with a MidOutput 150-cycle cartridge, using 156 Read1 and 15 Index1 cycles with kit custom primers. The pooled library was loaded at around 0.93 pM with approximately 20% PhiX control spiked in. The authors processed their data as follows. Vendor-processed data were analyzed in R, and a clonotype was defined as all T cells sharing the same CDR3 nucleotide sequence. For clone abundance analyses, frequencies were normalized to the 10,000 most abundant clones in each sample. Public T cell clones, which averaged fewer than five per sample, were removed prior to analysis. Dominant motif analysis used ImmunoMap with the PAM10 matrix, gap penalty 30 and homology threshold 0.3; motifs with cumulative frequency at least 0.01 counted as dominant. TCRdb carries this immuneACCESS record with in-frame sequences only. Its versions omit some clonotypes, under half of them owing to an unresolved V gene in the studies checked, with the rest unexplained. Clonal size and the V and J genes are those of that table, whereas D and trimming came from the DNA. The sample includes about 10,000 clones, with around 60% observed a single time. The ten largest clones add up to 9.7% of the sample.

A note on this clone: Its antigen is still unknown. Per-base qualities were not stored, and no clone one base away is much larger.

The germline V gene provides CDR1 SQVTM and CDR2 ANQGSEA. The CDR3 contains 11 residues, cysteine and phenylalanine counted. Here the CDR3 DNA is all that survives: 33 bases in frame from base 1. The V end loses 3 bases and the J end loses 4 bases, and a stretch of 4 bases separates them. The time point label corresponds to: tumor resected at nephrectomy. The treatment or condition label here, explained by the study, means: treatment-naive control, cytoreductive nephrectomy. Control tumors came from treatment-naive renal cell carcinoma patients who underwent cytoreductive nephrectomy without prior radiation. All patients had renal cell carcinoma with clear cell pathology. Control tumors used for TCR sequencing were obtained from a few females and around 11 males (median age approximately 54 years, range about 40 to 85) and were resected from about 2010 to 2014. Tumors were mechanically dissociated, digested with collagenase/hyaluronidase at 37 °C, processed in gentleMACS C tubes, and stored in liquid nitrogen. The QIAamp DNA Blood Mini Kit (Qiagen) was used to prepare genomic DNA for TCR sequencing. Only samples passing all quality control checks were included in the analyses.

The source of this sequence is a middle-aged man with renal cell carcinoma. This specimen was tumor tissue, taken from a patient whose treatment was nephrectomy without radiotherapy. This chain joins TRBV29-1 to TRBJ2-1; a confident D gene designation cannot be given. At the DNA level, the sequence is TGCAGCGTTGACAGGTACAATGAGCAGTTCTTC. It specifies CSVDRYNEQFF.